Shown below are 21 T cell receptor beta chains from a single sample sequenced in a study of T cells after somatic rescue of genetic block. Assay: immunoSEQ multiplex PCR; the TCRdb copy retains only in-frame clones and omits some. The table has 12,000 or so clones, about four fifths seen once. Sequencing used peripheral blood mononuclear cells (PBMCs). These receptor sequences come from a boy younger than 18.

CDR3 nucleotide sequence: TGTGCCAGCTCACCTTTTGTCGGACTTACTCCCCACGAGCAGTACTTC. Residues: CASSPFVGLTPHEQYF. This chain connects TRBV18 to TRBJ2-7, with D possibly matching TRBD2 (5 bases). The CDR3 spans 16 residues. V shed 3 bases and J shed 5 bases, with 20 bases lying between them. CDR1 and CDR2 (germline): KGHSH, LQKENI.

The V call is TRBV27, the J call TRBJ1-1; the D is unclear. The CDR3 covers 13 residues. V was clipped by 3 bases and J by 4 bases, with 9 bases between them. CDR1 is MNHEY, CDR2 SMNVEV, per germline (reference sequence). In DNA form, the CDR3 reads TGTGCCAGCAGTTTCCCCGGGAGCACTGAAGCTTTCTTT. Encoded protein: CASSFPGSTEAFF.

The chain combines TRBV7-9 with TRBJ1-1, with D tentatively TRBD1 (5 bases). CDR1 and CDR2 (germline): SEHNR, FQNEAQ (reference sequence). The V gene lost 5 bases and the J gene lost 3 bases, with 19 bases spanning the gap. CDR3 size: 16 residues. CDR3 in amino acids: CASSPSSQGADTEAFF. CDR3 nucleotides: TGTGCCAGCAGCCCCTCCTCCCAGGGAGCTGACACTGAAGCTTTCTTT.

The CDR3 region is CASSLDRGGQETQYF. As DNA, the CDR3 is TGTGCCAGCAGTCTCGACAGGGGCGGCCAAGAGACCCAGTACTTC. The chain couples TRBV28 to TRBJ2-5; 8 bases are a match to TRBD1. The CDR3 length is 15 residues. Germline loops: CDR1 MDHEN, CDR2 SYDVKM. V shed 5 bases, J shed 1 base, and the junction held 6 bases outside the gene matches.

This chain links TRBV27 with TRBJ2-7; TRBD1 matches at 8 bases. The CDR3 consists of 16 residues. V dropped 3 bases and J dropped 6; count of bases not matched to a gene: 13. Germline CDR1 reads MNHEY; CDR2 reads SMNVEV (reference sequence). As DNA, the CDR3 is TGTGCCAGCAGTTTTGCGGCAGGGGGCTTCGGGGCCGAGCAGTACTTC. Its translation: CASSFAAGGFGAEQYF.

This clone came up a few times. V usage is TRBV7-9 and J usage is TRBJ2-3; no definite D call. The V end lost 1 base, the J end lost 9 bases, and 8 bases lay between the germline ends. The CDR3 is 12 residues long. Germline V gene data show CDR1 as SEHNR and CDR2 as FQNEAQ (reference sequence). The CDR3: CASSLVTVTQYF. The DNA for the CDR3 is TGTGCCAGCAGCTTAGTAACGGTCACGCAGTATTTT.

This chain connects TRBV14 to TRBJ1-3; TRBD1 matches at 8 bases. V trimming: 5 bases; J trimming: 1 base; junction bases outside the gene matches: 13. CDR1 is SGHDN and CDR2 is FVKESK in the germline V gene. The CDR3 length is 18 residues. The CDR3 DNA is TGTGCCAGCAGCTCCCGGGGACAGGCGACCCTTTCTGGAAACACCATATATTTT. Protein sequence: CASSSRGQATLSGNTIYF.

The chain joins TRBV4-1 to TRBJ1-2, with D possibly matching TRBD1 (5 bases). V lost 0 bases to trimming and J lost 5 bases, with 7 bases between them. Germline lookup yields CDR1 MGHRA and CDR2 YSYEKL. The CDR3 is 13 residues long. CDR3 nucleotides: TGCGCCAGCAGCCAAGATTGGGGGTATGGCTACACCTTC. As protein: CASSQDWGYGYTF.

The V gene is TRBV5-1, the J gene TRBJ2-5; unclear D gene. V lost 4 bases, J lost 0 bases, and 7 bases lay in between. This CDR3 region has 13 residues. Germline loops: CDR1 SGHRS, CDR2 YFSETQ. CDR3 region: CASSRWYQETQYF. The DNA of the CDR3 is TGCGCCAGCAGCCGGTGGTACCAAGAGACCCAGTACTTC.

This clone was seen only once. V and J are TRBV6-6 and TRBJ2-7, with 12 bases fitting TRBD1. Germline lookup yields CDR1 MNHNY and CDR2 SVGAGI (reference sequence). V gave up 7 bases and J gave up 7 bases; unmatched junction bases: 14. The CDR3 length is 16 residues. As DNA, the CDR3 is TGTGCCAGCACCTTTACGGGGGGACAGGGGGCGGGAGAGCAGTACTTC. Translating gives CASTFTGGQGAGEQYF.

The J gene is TRBJ1-1, the V gene TRBV7-2, with D possibly being TRBD1 (6 bases). Trimming cost V 1 base and J 1 base, with 10 bases left between them. The CDR3 is 15 amino acids. From germline, CDR1 is SGHTA and CDR2 FQGNSA. For the CDR3, the DNA is TGTGCCAGCAGCTTAGGGCCCAGGGGGAACACTGAAGCTTTCTTT. Translated, it gives CASSLGPRGNTEAFF.

The chain links TRBV28 to TRBJ2-5, with 15 bases fitting TRBD2. Germline loops: CDR1 MDHEN, CDR2 SYDVKM. Trimming cost V 6 bases and J 5 bases; bases outside gene matches: 19. The CDR3 is 20 amino acids. CDR3 nucleotides: TGTGCCAGCAGAACCGCGAGGGGTGGGACTAGCGGGAGGCGGCGGGAGACCCAGTACTTC. Translating gives CASRTARGGTSGRRRETQYF. Variable domain in full (rest from reference TRBV28 and TRBJ2-5): DVKVTQSSRYLVKRTGEKVFLECVQDMDHENMFWYRQDPGLGLRLIYFSYDVKMKEKGDIPEGYSVSREKKERFSLILESASTNQTSMYLCASRTARGGTSGRRRETQYFGPGTRLLVL.

The chain uses TRBV12-5 and TRBJ2-5; 14 bases line up with TRBD2. Germline trimming cut 1 base from V and 3 bases from J; bases unmatched to any gene: 4. CDR1 LGHNT and CDR2 FRNRAP come from the germline V gene. This CDR3 spans 17 amino acids. The chain's CDR3 is CASGLGQTSGGEETQYF. In DNA, the CDR3 is TGTGCTAGTGGTTTGGGCCAGACTAGCGGGGGGGAAGAGACCCAGTACTTC.

The chain recombines TRBV4-1 with TRBJ2-5, with D possibly being TRBD1 or TRBD2 (5 bases each). The CDR3 spans 16 residues. Trimming took off 1 base at V and 5 bases at J, with 17 bases between the two ends. Per the germline V gene, CDR1 is MGHRA and CDR2 is YSYEKL. CDR3 DNA: TGCGCCAGCAGCCAAGGGTGGGGCGAAGGCGGGGAGACCCAGTACTTC. It specifies CASSQGWGEGGETQYF.

This clone appeared once. The chain uses TRBV4-3 and TRBJ2-3; D may be TRBD1 or TRBD2 (6 bases each). CDR1 is LGHNA and CDR2 is YSLEER in the germline V gene. CDR3 length: 15 amino acids. The V gene lost 1 base and the J gene lost 0 bases, with 8 bases spanning the gap. The CDR3 bases are TGCGCCAGCAGCCAAGGGGGGGCAAGCACAGATACGCAGTATTTT. Translating it yields CASSQGGASTDTQYF.

The chain carries TRBV11-2 and TRBJ1-5, with no clear D. Germline loops: CDR1 SGHAT, CDR2 FQNNGV. Trimming took 0 bases from V and 4 from J, leaving 13 bases between them. The length of the CDR3 is 16 residues. The CDR3 region has the DNA TGTGCCAGCAGCTTAGACGGGGTGGGAAGGAATCAGCCCCAGCATTTT. Translation gives CASSLDGVGRNQPQHF.

This chain connects TRBV2 to TRBJ2-5, with 8 bases lining up with TRBD2. The trim removed 9 bases at V and 4 bases at J, leaving 13 bases unmatched. The CDR3 totals 15 residues. Germline V CDR1 and CDR2: SNHLY, FYNNEI. CDR3 DNA: TGTGCCAGGGGGGGCGGATCAGCGGGAGTAGAGACCCAGTACTTC. This translates into CARGGGSAGVETQYF.

V is TRBV6-6 and J is TRBJ2-5, with a weak D call TRBD1 (6 bases). The CDR3 has 14 residues. Germline CDR1 reads MNHNY; CDR2 reads SVGAGI (reference sequence). Trimming took off 8 bases at V and 2 bases at J, with 15 bases between the two ends. In nucleotides, the CDR3 is TGTGCCAGCGGTGCAGGGGCCCTTCAAGAGACCCAGTACTTC. This gives the protein CASGAGALQETQYF.

V and J are TRBV5-5 and TRBJ2-6, with TRBD1 identical over 7 bases. The CDR3 has 15 residues. CDR1 is SGHKS and CDR2 is YYEKEE in the germline V gene (reference sequence). With V trimmed by 7 bases and J by 2 bases, 6 bases remained unmatched. The CDR3 nucleotides are TGTGCCAGCCTCCGACAGGGTGCTGGGGCCAACGTCCTGACTTTC. Amino acid sequence: CASLRQGAGANVLTF.

The chain is built from TRBV9 and TRBJ2-5; 7 positions match TRBD2. The V segment lost 0 bases and the J segment 4 bases; nucleotides outside the gene matches: 0. Looked up from germline, CDR1 is SGDLS and CDR2 is YYNGEE. The CDR3 consists of 13 residues. Written as DNA, the CDR3 is TGTGCCAGCAGCGTAGCGGGAGGAGAGACCCAGTACTTC. Translated, it gives CASSVAGGETQYF.

The rearrangement joins TRBV2 to TRBJ1-1; D uncertain. With 0 bases removed from V and 14 bases from J, the gap between germline ends came to 10 bases. Germline V gene lookup returns CDR1 SNHLY and CDR2 FYNNEI. CDR3 length: 11 residues. Here the CDR3 DNA reads TGTGCCAGCAGTGAAGCGCTTCGAGGGTTCTTT. It yields the protein CASSEALRGFF.